This T cell receptor beta chain appears in the sequencing data of a study of long-term antiretroviral therapy in people with HIV. Study results and caveats: Whereas controls had wider CDR3 length ranges, HIV repertoires had narrower ones.

Researchers report immunoSEQ v3.0 was run at survey level. Per-sample TRB depth target: roughly 40,000-50,000 T-cell genomes. This table comes from immunoSEQ multiplex PCR, and its TCRdb copy is limited to in-frame clones, with some not included. Here the sample spans 20,000 to 25,000 clones, over 70% being singletons. Looked up from germline, CDR1 is SGHDN and CDR2 is FVKESK. The CDR3 consists of 15 residues. Trimming took 4 bases from V and 3 from J, leaving 14 bases between them. Treatment of all HIV participants took place in the United States. Samples held about 0.9-11 million cryopreserved PBMC, and DNA extraction followed. Turning to this clone: Its specificity is not known.

The receptor comes from a man aged 50 to 59 with HIV. The gene calls are TRBV14 and TRBJ2-3, with D unclear. Sequencing used unsorted PBMCs, obtained 0.3 years after starting antiretroviral therapy. CDR3 bases: TGTGCCAGCAGCCTCCCGGGTTCGACTACAGATACGCAGTATTTT. Residues: CASSLPGSTTDTQYF.